The 15 T cell receptor beta chains in this list originate from one sample, sequenced in a study of regulatory T cells in long-lasting Graves disease (dated by TCRdb to 2020 to 2022). The sample's time point label, in plain terms: persistent/refractory GD, antithyroid drugs over 5 years with positive TRAb. For both TCR sequencing and RNA sequencing, RNA was extracted from PBMCs using TRIzol. Library generation was performed with multiplex PCR. Sequencing was carried out with an Illumina HiSeq 4000. TCR beta libraries were built with iRepertoire HTBI primers and Arm-PCR amplification of CDR3 regions. TCRdb applied fastp at Q25 and MiXCR to the public reads, then kept only in-frame beta chains. For every CDR3 protein sequence, its rows merge into one entry that carries the most common genes and DNA. Recorded for this sample are about 460,000 distinct CDR3 sequences; about 20% of them occurred a single time. Together, the top ten hold around 13% of the sample.

The source was peripheral blood mononuclear cells (PBMCs), collected when the disease was refractory, from a patient treated with antithyroid drugs. These receptors came from a female donor with Graves disease.

The chain couples TRBV7-2 to TRBJ2-2; 11 bases are a match to TRBD2. Germline CDR1 SGHTA, CDR2 FQGNSA. There are 17 residues in the CDR3. J gave up 2 bases and V 4 bases, and 6 bases lay outside the gene matches. CDR3 sequence: CASSSLAGGGNTGELFF. Here the CDR3 DNA reads TGTGCCAGCAGCTCGTTAGCGGGAGGGGGAAACACCGGGGAGCTGTTTTTT.

V is TRBV20-1 and J is TRBJ2-1, with 10 bases identical to TRBD2. Germline CDR1 is DFQATT and CDR2 is SNEGSKA (reference sequence). This CDR3 region has 15 residues. V lost 4 bases to trimming and J lost 5 bases; unmatched junction nucleotides: 8. In DNA form, the CDR3 reads TGCAGTGCTATAGGGTATGGACTAGCGGACAATGAGCAGTTCTTC. Amino acid sequence: CSAIGYGLADNEQFF.

The gene calls are TRBV19 and TRBJ1-1; D call uncertain. The CDR3 sequence is 17 residues long. CDR1 and CDR2 from the germline V gene are LNHDA and SQIVND (reference sequence). V gave up 2 bases and J gave up 0 bases, with 16 bases separating them. CDR3 DNA sequence: TGTGCCAGTAGTATAAAGGTCGCGGCCGGAATGAACACTGAAGCTTTCTTT. Its protein is CASSIKVAAGMNTEAFF. Supplemented by reference TRBV19 and TRBJ1-1, the full variable domain reads DGGITQSPKYLFRKEGQNVTLSCEQNLNHDAMYWYRQDPGQGLRLIYYSQIVNDFQKGDIAEGYSVSREKKESFPLTVTSAQKNPTAFYLCASSIKVAAGMNTEAFFGQGTRLTVV.

The V and J genes are TRBV4-2 and TRBJ1-2; possible D gene TRBD1, 6 bases. Germline V gene sequence: CDR1 LGHNA, CDR2 YNFKEQ. The CDR3 is 18 amino acids. Trimming took 0 bases from V and 4 from J, leaving 21 bases between them. This CDR3 is CASSQDAGALKVGYGYTF. CDR3 sequence (DNA): TGTGCCAGCAGCCAAGATGCGGGGGCCCTTAAGGTTGGCTATGGCTACACCTTC.

The V gene is TRBV19, the J gene TRBJ1-5, with a possible D match to TRBD1 (5 bases). The CDR3 consists of 16 residues. Germline values: CDR1 LNHDA, CDR2 SQIVND (reference sequence). Trimming took 5 bases from V and 4 from J, leaving 18 bases between them. The CDR3 DNA reads as TGTGCCAGTAGTCTCGATCGAGGGGTAATGAATCAGCCCCAGCATTTT. Protein sequence: CASSLDRGVMNQPQHF.

This chain uses TRBV20-1 with TRBJ2-7; D assignment may be TRBD1 or TRBD2 (5 bases each). The germline gives CDR1 DFQATT, CDR2 SNEGSKA (reference sequence). Trimming left V 0 bases short and J 4 bases short, with 19 bases between. The CDR3 runs to 16 residues. For the CDR3, the DNA is TGCAGTGCTAGAGATTGGGGGTCGGGTGTTGGGTACGAGCAGTACTTC. This sequence encodes CSARDWGSGVGYEQYF.

Concerning this clonotype: Just one base apart from a much larger clone, this may be a read error. As the CDR3 is not closed by the conserved phenylalanine or tryptophan, this likely results from a read error. V and J are TRBV12-3 or TRBV12-4 and TRBJ1-2; possibly TRBD1 for D (6 bases). The CDR3 runs to 14 residues. V was shortened by 4 bases and J by 8 bases, with 17 bases between the two germline ends. The CDR3 DNA reads as TGTGCCAGCAGTTCCCCACCGGGACAAGGAGGCTACACCCTC. Amino acids: CASSSPPGQGGYTL.

The rearrangement uses TRBV3-1 and TRBJ2-3, with D unclear. V gave up 0 bases and J gave up 7 bases, with 8 bases separating them. This CDR3 is 13 amino acids long. CDR1 and CDR2 from the germline V gene are LGHDT and YNNKEL (reference sequence). The CDR3 coding sequence is TGTGCCAGCAGCCAAGAGCACTCGAATACGCAGTATTTT. Translation gives CASSQEHSNTQYF.

V usage is TRBV20-1 and J usage is TRBJ2-7; 7 positions match TRBD2. The CDR3 sequence is 16 residues long. CDR1 and CDR2 (germline): DFQATT, SNEGSKA (reference sequence). Trimming at V came to 2 bases and at J to 1 base, leaving 11 bases not matched to a gene. CDR3 in amino acids: CSARLDYRGSSYEQYF. The CDR3, as DNA: TGCAGTGCTAGACTAGACTATCGCGGGAGTTCCTACGAGCAGTACTTC.

On this clonotype: Since no conserved phenylalanine or tryptophan closes the CDR3, a read error is the likely cause. This chain links TRBV11-2 with TRBJ2-7, with 10 bases identical to TRBD2. The ends lost 4 bases at V and 4 bases at J; junction bases unmatched: 19. CDR1 is SGHAT and CDR2 is FQNNGV in the germline V gene. CDR3 length equals 19 residues. The CDR3 sequence is CASSWGGGRQREGPYEQYL. CDR3 nucleotides: TGTGCCAGCAGCTGGGGAGGGGGGAGACAGCGGGAGGGCCCGTACGAGCAGTACCTC.

This clonotype was seen at least ten times. The rearrangement links TRBV20-1 to TRBJ2-2; possibly TRBD1 for D (6 bases). V lost 7 bases and J 7 bases, leaving 10 bases between the germline ends. From germline, CDR1 is DFQATT and CDR2 SNEGSKA (reference sequence). This CDR3 is 11 amino acids long. The CDR3, as DNA: TGCAGTGTTCCAGGGGACGGGGAGCTGTTTTTT. Protein product: CSVPGDGELFF.

This clonotype was observed at least ten times. The chain combines TRBV15 with TRBJ1-1; TRBD1 agrees at 9 bases. The V gene end was trimmed by 1 base and the J gene end by 3 bases; junction bases not matched to a gene: 0. Germline CDR1 reads LNHNV; CDR2 reads YYDKDF (reference sequence). CDR3 length: 14 residues. The CDR3 bases are TGTGCCACCAGCAGAGGACAGGGGGACACTGAAGCTTTCTTT. This gives the protein CATSRGQGDTEAFF.

This clonotype has ten or more counts. The chain carries TRBV11-1 and TRBJ2-7; D not resolved. The length of the CDR3 is 16 residues. V lost 4 bases to trimming and J lost 2 bases, with 18 bases between them. In germline, CDR1 is SGHAT, CDR2 FQDESV (reference sequence). The CDR3 DNA follows: TGTGCCAGCAGCTCTCCGGACCCCCTACTAACCTACGAGCAGTACTTC. Its protein is CASSSPDPLLTYEQYF. Full variable domain (remainder filled in from reference TRBV11-1 and TRBJ2-7): EAEVAQSPRYKITEKSQAVAFWCDPISGHATLYWYRQILGQGPELLVQFQDESVVDDSQLPKDRFSAERLKGVDSTLKIQPAELGDSAMYLCASSSPDPLLTYEQYFGPGTRLTVT.

The table lists this clonotype with a count of one. This chain uses TRBV4-3 with TRBJ2-1, with TRBD2 matching over 9 bases. V lost 0 bases, J lost 4 bases, and 1 base stayed unmatched. The CDR3 extends over 15 amino acids. Germline assignment: CDR1 LGHNA and CDR2 YSLEER. The CDR3 reads CASSQDSGSYNEQFF. In DNA form, the CDR3 reads TGCGCCAGCAGCCAAGATAGCGGGAGTTACAATGAGCAGTTCTTC.

This clonotype was found a few times. A much larger clone is a single base away; this may be a read error. The chain links TRBV28 to TRBJ2-4; the D is unclear. Germline CDR1 is MDHEN and CDR2 is SYDVKM. The CDR3 has 14 residues. The CDR3 bases are TGTGCCTGCAGGCCAGCGTTAGCCAAAAACATTCAGTACTTC. Its translation: CACRPALAKNIQYF.